Below, 27 T cell receptor beta chains from the same sample are listed, as sequenced in a study of lymphopenia after photon versus proton radiotherapy. The data were produced by immunoSEQ multiplex PCR, yet TCRdb's version contains in-frame clones alone and is incomplete. Of 20,000 to 30,000 clones in the sample, around four fifths were seen once. This specimen was peripheral blood, taken from a patient treated with photon-based radiotherapy. These receptors were obtained from a man aged 40-49 years with gastric cancer.

The sample holds one count of this clone. The CDR3 DNA sequence: TGTGCCAGCAGCCCAGAGGACATGGTCACTGAAGCTTTCTTT. Amino acid sequence: CASSPEDMVTEAFF. The V call is TRBV7-6, the J call TRBJ1-1; D may be TRBD1 (5 bases). Germline V lookup: CDR1 SGHVS, CDR2 FNYEAQ. The V end lost 5 bases, the J end lost 4 bases, and 14 bases lay between the germline ends. The CDR3 sequence is 14 residues long.

The chain combines TRBV5-1 with TRBJ2-5, with D perhaps assigned TRBD1 or TRBD2 (6 bases each). The germline V gene has CDR1 SGHRS and CDR2 YFSETQ. Trimming pared 3 bases from V and 1 base from J, leaving 16 bases between. The CDR3 has 16 amino acids. CDR3 nucleotide sequence: TGCGCCAGCAGCTGGGAAGGGGGGCACCGCCAAGAGACCCAGTACTTC. This gives the protein CASSWEGGHRQETQYF.

The J gene is TRBJ2-5, the V gene TRBV19; D uncertain. Deletions cut 4 bases from V and 0 bases from J, with 12 bases between. The germline V gene has CDR1 LNHDA and CDR2 SQIVND (reference sequence). The CDR3 spans 15 residues. The CDR3, as DNA: TGTGCCAGTAGTACGGGCAAGCTTTACCAAGAGACCCAGTACTTC. It translates to CASSTGKLYQETQYF.

The chain couples TRBV29-1 to TRBJ2-3, with D possibly TRBD1 on 6 matching bases. This CDR3 region has 15 residues. The V end was cut by 1 base, the J end by 1 base, with 12 bases between. Germline V gives CDR1 SQVTM, CDR2 ANQGSEA. CDR3 loop: CSVEGGLWGTDTQYF. CDR3 nucleotides: TGCAGCGTTGAAGGGGGGCTGTGGGGCACAGATACGCAGTATTTT.

The J gene is TRBJ2-5, the V gene TRBV7-2; 8 bases are a match to TRBD2. Trimming removed 5 bases from V and 2 bases from J; junction bases left unmatched: 7. This CDR3 has 15 residues. Germline V CDR1 and CDR2: SGHTA, FQGNSA. The DNA of the CDR3 is TGTGCCAGCAGCCCCCAGCGGGGGACTCAAGAGACCCAGTACTTC. This sequence encodes CASSPQRGTQETQYF.

This clone is a singleton in its sample. V usage is TRBV5-4 and J usage is TRBJ1-1; maybe TRBD1 (5 bases). Germline V gene data show CDR1 as SGHNT and CDR2 as YYREEE (reference sequence). The V and J ends lost 0 bases and 1 base respectively, with 7 bases between them. CDR3 length: 14 residues. The CDR3 sequence: CASSLDRWNTEAFF. CDR3 nucleotides: TGTGCCAGCAGCTTGGACAGGTGGAACACTGAAGCTTTCTTT.

The V and J genes are TRBV5-1 and TRBJ2-7; D might be TRBD1 (6 bases). This CDR3 has 14 amino acids. Germline CDR1 and CDR2: SGHRS and YFSETQ. Trimming removed 0 bases at V and 3 bases at J, with 10 bases between. The CDR3 spells CASSLEQGRYEQYF. As DNA, the CDR3 is TGCGCCAGCAGCTTGGAACAGGGCCGCTACGAGCAGTACTTC.

The chain couples TRBV7-6 to TRBJ2-7; D not certain. The CDR3 runs to 13 residues. Looked up from germline, CDR1 is SGHVS and CDR2 is FNYEAQ. Trimming cost V 2 bases and J 3 bases, with 8 bases left between them. CDR3 in amino acids: CASSLHPGYEQYF. CDR3 nucleotides: TGTGCCAGCAGCTTACACCCAGGCTACGAGCAGTACTTC.

V is TRBV25-1 and J is TRBJ2-7; TRBD1 aligns across 7 bases. V shed 1 base and J 2 bases; nucleotides not matched to a gene: 5. This CDR3 has 15 amino acids. Germline V gene data show CDR1 as MGHDK and CDR2 as SYGVNS. The CDR3 here is CASSESLGQAYEQYF. The CDR3 DNA reads as TGTGCCAGCAGTGAATCGCTCGGACAGGCCTACGAGCAGTACTTC.

V usage is TRBV5-8 and J usage is TRBJ2-2; a weak D match, TRBD2 (5 bases). The CDR3 sequence is 15 residues long. Germline CDR1 reads SGHTS; CDR2 reads YDEGEE. V shed 2 bases and J shed 5 bases, with 13 bases lying between them. The CDR3 coding sequence is TGTGCCAGCAGCTTCCGGGGTTCGAGAACCGGGGAGCTGTTTTTT. As protein: CASSFRGSRTGELFF.

This rearrangement joins TRBV13 to TRBJ1-1; D is unresolved. Germline CDR1 is PRHDT and CDR2 is FYEKMQ (reference sequence). Trimming pared 5 bases from V and 11 bases from J, leaving 15 bases between. This CDR3 comprises 12 residues. This CDR3 reads CASSTRGRMAFF. CDR3 nucleotides: TGTGCCAGCAGCACCCGGGGTCGGATGGCTTTCTTT.

The chain joins TRBV19 to TRBJ2-7, with 9 nucleotides matching TRBD2. Unmatched junction bases numbered 9, after V lost 3 bases and J lost 9 bases. The CDR3 is made up of 14 amino acids. Germline CDR1 and CDR2: LNHDA and SQIVND (reference sequence). Here the CDR3 DNA reads TGTGCCAGTAGTATCACTAGCGGGTCGCTTGTGCAGTACTTC. Translating gives CASSITSGSLVQYF. Complete variable domain (other parts from reference TRBV19 and TRBJ2-7): DGGITQSPKYLFRKEGQNVTLSCEQNLNHDAMYWYRQDPGQGLRLIYYSQIVNDFQKGDIAEGYSVSREKKESFPLTVTSAQKNPTAFYLCASSITSGSLVQYFGPGTRLTVT.

This chain links TRBV20-1 with TRBJ1-1; no reliable D call. The V end was cut by 5 bases, the J end by 8 bases, with 12 bases between. The CDR3 contains 11 residues. The V gene's germline CDR1 is DFQATT and CDR2 SNEGSKA (reference sequence). The CDR3 bases are TGCAGTGCTTTGGGGAAGTCGGAAGCTTTCTTT. Encoded protein: CSALGKSEAFF.

This clone was observed a single time. This chain connects TRBV7-2 to TRBJ2-5, with 7 bases aligning to TRBD2. The ends lost 5 bases at V and 5 bases at J; junction bases unmatched: 20. The CDR3 is made up of 18 amino acids. Germline assignment: CDR1 SGHTA and CDR2 FQGNSA. The CDR3 loop is CASSLRRGGLGVGETQYF. The CDR3 nucleotides read TGTGCCAGCAGCCTTAGAAGGGGCGGACTAGGGGTGGGGGAGACCCAGTACTTC. Full variable domain (rest looked up from reference TRBV7-2 and TRBJ2-5): GAGVSQSPSNKVTEKGKDVELRCDPISGHTALYWYRQSLGQGLEFLIYFQGNSAPDKSGLPSDRFSAERTGGSVSTLTIQRTQQEDSAVYLCASSLRRGGLGVGETQYFGPGTRLLVL.

This rearrangement joins TRBV2 to TRBJ2-3; 7 bases are a match to TRBD1. CDR3 length equals 13 residues. The J segment lost 3 bases and the V segment lost 8 bases, leaving 5 bases of the junction unmatched. Germline loops: CDR1 SNHLY, CDR2 FYNNEI. This CDR3 is CASRDRPTDTQYF. CDR3 DNA sequence: TGTGCCAGCCGGGACAGACCAACAGATACGCAGTATTTT.

The CDR3 reads CASSIARLSGYTF. CDR3 nucleotide sequence: TGTGCCAGTAGTATAGCCCGCTTAAGTGGCTACACCTTC. The V gene is TRBV19, the J gene TRBJ1-2; D gene uncertain. The CDR3 has 13 residues. Trimming removed 1 base at V and 7 bases at J, with 10 bases between. The V gene's germline CDR1 is LNHDA and CDR2 SQIVND (reference sequence).

The chain has TRBV6-5 and TRBJ1-4; 7 nucleotides match TRBD1. The V and J ends lost 4 bases and 7 bases, in that order; junction bases with no gene match: 6. Germline CDR1 is MNHEY and CDR2 is SVGAGI. The CDR3 extends over 14 amino acids. This chain's CDR3 is CASSSGQTVEKLFF. The CDR3 nucleotides are TGTGCCAGCAGTTCGGGACAGACAGTTGAAAAACTGTTTTTT.

The gene calls are TRBV27 and TRBJ1-1; D is undetermined. Germline-derived CDR1 and CDR2 are MNHEY and SMNVEV (reference sequence). This CDR3 is 14 amino acids long. V lost 4 bases to trimming and J lost 3 bases, with 12 bases between them. CDR3 DNA sequence: TGTGCCAGCAGTTCTTTTCGTCGGGACACTGAAGCTTTCTTT. Amino acids: CASSSFRRDTEAFF.

The genes are TRBV6-1 and TRBJ2-1, with unresolved D. The germline V gene encodes CDR1 MNHNS and CDR2 SASEGT. The CDR3 is 12 amino acids. Between the trimmed V and J ends, which lost 0 bases and 8 bases, there was a span of 5 bases. The CDR3 sequence is CASSEALDEQFF. The CDR3 coding sequence is TGTGCCAGCAGTGAAGCGTTGGATGAGCAGTTCTTC.

The chain uses TRBV15 and TRBJ2-7; perhaps TRBD2 as D (5 bases). This CDR3 region has 16 residues. The V gene lost 0 bases and the J gene lost 1 base, with 13 bases spanning the gap. In germline, CDR1 is LNHNV, CDR2 YYDKDF (reference sequence). CDR3 DNA: TGTGCCACCAGCAGAGATACGGGGTTCCGGTCCTACGAGCAGTACTTC. This translates into CATSRDTGFRSYEQYF.

The chain links TRBV5-1 to TRBJ2-2; D unresolved. Trimming left V 0 bases short and J 3 bases short, with 6 bases between. The CDR3 loop spans 14 amino acids. CDR1 and CDR2 from the germline V gene are SGHRS and YFSETQ. The CDR3 reads CASSLAGHTGELFF. DNA for the CDR3: TGCGCCAGCAGCTTGGCCGGCCACACCGGGGAGCTGTTTTTT.

The genes are TRBV19 and TRBJ1-4, with TRBD1 matching 8 bases. The V segment lost 6 bases and the J segment 8 bases; nucleotides outside the gene matches: 11. In germline, CDR1 is LNHDA, CDR2 SQIVND (reference sequence). There are 15 residues in the CDR3. This CDR3 is CASRTTGEFNEKLFF. CDR3 coding DNA: TGTGCCAGTAGGACGACAGGGGAATTTAACGAAAAACTGTTTTTT.

The count of this clone is one. This chain connects TRBV27 to TRBJ2-3; 9 bases line up with TRBD1. Germline values: CDR1 MNHEY, CDR2 SMNVEV (reference sequence). The CDR3 sequence is 13 residues long. The CDR3 coding sequence is TGTGCGATCCGGGACAGGGCTGCAGATACGCAGTATTTT. Translating it yields CAIRDRAADTQYF.

This chain connects TRBV2 to TRBJ1-1; a possible D gene is TRBD1 (6 bases). This CDR3 has 13 residues. Trimming pared 7 bases from V and 4 bases from J, leaving 13 bases between. The V gene's germline CDR1 is SNHLY and CDR2 FYNNEI. CDR3 protein: CASIGGRVTEAFF. The CDR3, as DNA: TGTGCCAGCATAGGGGGGCGGGTCACTGAAGCTTTCTTT. Full variable domain (rest looked up from reference TRBV2 and TRBJ1-1): EPEVTQTPSHQVTQMGQEVILRCVPISNHLYFYWYRQILGQKVEFLVSFYNNEISEKSEIFDDQFSVERPDGSNFTLKIRSTKLEDSAMYFCASIGGRVTEAFFGQGTRLTVV.

This chain links TRBV9 with TRBJ2-4; D is possibly TRBD1 (6 bases). CDR1 and CDR2 (germline): SGDLS, YYNGEE. Trimming took 4 bases from V and 0 from J, leaving 11 bases between them. The CDR3 is 15 residues long. CDR3 sequence: CASSSRGAAKNIQYF. CDR3 bases: TGTGCCAGCAGCAGCAGGGGTGCAGCCAAAAACATTCAGTACTTC. The whole variable domain, filled in from reference TRBV9 and TRBJ2-4, reads DSGVTQTPKHLITATGQRVTLRCSPRSGDLSVYWYQQSLDQGLQFLIQYYNGEERAKGNILERFSAQQFPDLHSELNLSSLELGDSALYFCASSSRGAAKNIQYFGAGTRLSVL.

The rearrangement links TRBV30 to TRBJ1-3; 8 nucleotides match TRBD1. Germline CDR1 and CDR2: GTSNPN and SVGIG (reference sequence). The CDR3 is made up of 15 amino acids. V shed 5 bases, J shed 2 bases, and the junction held 8 bases outside the gene matches. CDR3 DNA sequence: TGTGCCTGGGGGACGGACAGGGCCGCTGGAAACACCATATATTTT. Translation: CAWGTDRAAGNTIYF.

The V gene is TRBV5-5, the J gene TRBJ1-1; maybe TRBD1 (5 bases). Trimming shortened V by 4 bases and J by 1 base, and 20 bases separated the two germline ends. Looked up from germline, CDR1 is SGHKS and CDR2 is YYEKEE (reference sequence). The CDR3 consists of 17 residues. In DNA, the CDR3 is TGTGCCAGCAGCCCCTATGGACACCTAACGGGGAACACTGAAGCTTTCTTT. It yields the protein CASSPYGHLTGNTEAFF.